This TCR beta chain is drawn from a study of blood T cells in healthy people across ages. General study points: Higher diversity, along with more naive CD4+ cells, distinguished long-lived donors from aged donors.

Next came a second PCR, run for roughly 6 to 11 cycles, which used a sample-barcoded 5' primer along with a J-beta primer mix. TCRdb processed the 5' RACE reads anew with MiXCR; each CDR3 protein has one entry. The data hold 800,000 or so distinct CDR3 sequences, with about half observed a single time. A note on this clonotype: Its antigen is undetermined.

Trimming stripped 0 bases from V and 8 bases from J, with 12 bases between. The CDR3 contains 14 residues. Germline V lookup: CDR1 SGHRS, CDR2 YFSETQ. The receptor was derived from an older man in good health. The sample taken for sequencing was blood. V gene TRBV5-1 combines with J gene TRBJ2-1; D uncertain. CDR3 residues: CASSLEVQSDEQFF. The CDR3 DNA follows: TGCGCCAGCAGCTTGGAGGTGCAGAGCGATGAGCAGTTCTTC.